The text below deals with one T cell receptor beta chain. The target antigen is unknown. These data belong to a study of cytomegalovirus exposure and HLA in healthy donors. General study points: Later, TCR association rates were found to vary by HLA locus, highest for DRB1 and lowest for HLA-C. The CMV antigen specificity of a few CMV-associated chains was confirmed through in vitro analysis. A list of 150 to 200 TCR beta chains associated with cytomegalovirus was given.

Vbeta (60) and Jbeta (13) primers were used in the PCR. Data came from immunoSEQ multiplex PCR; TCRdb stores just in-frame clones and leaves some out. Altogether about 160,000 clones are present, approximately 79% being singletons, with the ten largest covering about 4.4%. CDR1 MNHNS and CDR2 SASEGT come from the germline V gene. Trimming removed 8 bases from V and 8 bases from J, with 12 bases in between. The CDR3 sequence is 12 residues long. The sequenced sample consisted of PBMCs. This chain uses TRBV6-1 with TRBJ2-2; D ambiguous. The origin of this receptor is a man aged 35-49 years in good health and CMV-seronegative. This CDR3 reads CASFLRTGELFF. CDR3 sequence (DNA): TGTGCCAGCTTCCTTCGCACAGGGGAGCTGTTTTTT.